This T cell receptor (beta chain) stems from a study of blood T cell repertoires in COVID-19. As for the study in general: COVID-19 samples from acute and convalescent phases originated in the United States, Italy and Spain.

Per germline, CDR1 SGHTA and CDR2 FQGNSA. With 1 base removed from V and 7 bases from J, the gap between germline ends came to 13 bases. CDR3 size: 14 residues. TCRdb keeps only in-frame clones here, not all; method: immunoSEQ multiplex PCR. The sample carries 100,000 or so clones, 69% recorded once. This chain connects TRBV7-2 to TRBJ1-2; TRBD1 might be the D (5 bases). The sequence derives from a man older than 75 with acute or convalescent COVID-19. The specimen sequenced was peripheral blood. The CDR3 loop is CASSLVSGGPGYTF. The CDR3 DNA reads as TGTGCCAGCAGCTTAGTCTCGGGGGGACCTGGCTACACCTTC.